This T cell receptor beta chain originates from a study of blood T cell repertoires in COVID-19. Data came from immunoSEQ multiplex PCR; TCRdb stores just in-frame clones and leaves some out. The data show tens of thousands of clones, with more than 80% seen just once and 7% to 8.5% held by the top ten. The V end lost 1 base, the J end lost 4 bases, and 10 bases lay between the germline ends. This CDR3 is 13 amino acids long. Germline CDR1 reads SQVTM; CDR2 reads ANQGSEA. The chain carries TRBV29-1 and TRBJ1-2, with a weak D call TRBD1 (5 bases). Sequences were obtained from peripheral blood. This sequence originates from a human donor in a cohort sampled during active COVID-19. The CDR3, as DNA: TGCAGCGTTGAAGGGGCAGGGATCTATGGCTACACCTTC. Translation: CSVEGAGIYGYTF.